Detailed here is one T cell receptor beta chain. Clones were sequenced by immunoSEQ multiplex PCR, and TCRdb holds only the in-frame ones, with some missing. The data contain approximately 10,000 clones, about four fifths of them singletons. This sample was taken from a study of T cells after somatic rescue of genetic block. Looked up from germline, CDR1 is SEHNR and CDR2 is FQNEAQ (reference sequence). This CDR3 is 16 amino acids long. With 2 bases removed from V and 3 bases from J, the gap between germline ends came to 16 bases. The J gene is TRBJ1-1, the V gene TRBV7-9; D is uncertain. The specimen was peripheral blood mononuclear cells (PBMCs). This TCR came from a boy aged 5-17 years. The CDR3 protein is CASSLRLHTSDTEAFF. The CDR3 DNA is TGTGCCAGCAGCTTACGGTTGCACACCAGCGACACTGAAGCTTTCTTT.